The text below deals with one TCR beta chain. This record comes from a study of blood T cell repertoires in COVID-19. At the level of the study: Samples came from the United States, Italy and Spain, spanning acute and convalescent COVID-19. T cells, B-cell-depleted T cells, or PBMCs provided the cDNA or gDNA that served as material.

This CDR3 comprises 14 residues. The junction had 5 bases not matched to a gene; V was cut back by 10 bases and J by 0 bases. Germline lookup yields CDR1 LNHDA and CDR2 SQIVND (reference sequence). Authors' methods: By means of reference gene primer amplification, nucleated cell counts were estimated. The assay was immunoSEQ multiplex PCR, and TCRdb's table has in-frame clones only and misses some. The V and J calls and clone size are taken from that table; D and trimming were inferred from the DNA. The table records 68,000 or so clones, about 91% of them present only once. This sequence joins TRBV19 and TRBJ1-4; 7 nucleotides agree with TRBD1. Sequencing used peripheral blood. This sequence originates from a man between 40 and 49 years old with COVID-19, enrolled during active disease. The CDR3 sequence: CATQDRATNEKLFF. The CDR3 coding sequence is TGTGCCACACAAGACAGGGCAACTAATGAAAAACTGTTTTTT.